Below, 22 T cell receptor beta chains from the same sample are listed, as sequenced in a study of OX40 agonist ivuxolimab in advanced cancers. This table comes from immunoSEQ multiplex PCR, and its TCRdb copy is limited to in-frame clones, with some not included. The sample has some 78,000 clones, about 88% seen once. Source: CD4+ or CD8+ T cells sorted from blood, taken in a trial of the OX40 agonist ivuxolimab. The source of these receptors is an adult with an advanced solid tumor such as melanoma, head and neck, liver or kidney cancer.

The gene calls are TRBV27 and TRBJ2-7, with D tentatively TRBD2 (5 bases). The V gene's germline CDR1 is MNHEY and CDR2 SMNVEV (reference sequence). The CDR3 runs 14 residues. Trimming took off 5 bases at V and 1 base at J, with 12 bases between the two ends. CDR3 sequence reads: CASSLTSLSYEQYF. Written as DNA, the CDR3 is TGTGCCAGCAGTCTAACTAGTCTTTCCTACGAGCAGTACTTC.

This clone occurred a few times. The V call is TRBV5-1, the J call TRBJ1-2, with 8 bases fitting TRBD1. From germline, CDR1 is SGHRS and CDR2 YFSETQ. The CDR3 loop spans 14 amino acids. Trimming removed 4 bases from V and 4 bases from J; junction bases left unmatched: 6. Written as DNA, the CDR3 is TGCGCCAGCAGCCCCGGACAGGGCCCCTATGGCTACACCTTC. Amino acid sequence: CASSPGQGPYGYTF.

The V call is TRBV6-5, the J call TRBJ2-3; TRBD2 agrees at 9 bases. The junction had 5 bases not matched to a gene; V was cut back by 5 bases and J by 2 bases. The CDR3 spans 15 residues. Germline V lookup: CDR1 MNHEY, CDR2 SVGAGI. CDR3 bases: TGTGCCAGCAGTCCGCGGGGGGGGCCCACAGATACGCAGTATTTT. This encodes CASSPRGGPTDTQYF.

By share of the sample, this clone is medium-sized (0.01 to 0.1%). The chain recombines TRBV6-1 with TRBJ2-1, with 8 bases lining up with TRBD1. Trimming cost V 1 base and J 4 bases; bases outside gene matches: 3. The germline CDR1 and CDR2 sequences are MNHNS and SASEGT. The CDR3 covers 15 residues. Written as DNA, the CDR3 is TGTGCCAGCAGTGAAGAGGGACAGGCATACAATGAGCAGTTCTTC. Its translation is CASSEEGQAYNEQFF.

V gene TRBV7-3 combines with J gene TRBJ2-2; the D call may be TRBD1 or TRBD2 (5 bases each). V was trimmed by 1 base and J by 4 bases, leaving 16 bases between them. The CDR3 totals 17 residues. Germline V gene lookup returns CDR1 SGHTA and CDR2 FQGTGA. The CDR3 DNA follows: TGTGCCAGCAGCTTAAAGGGTACGGGGACGAGCACCGGGGAGCTGTTTTTT. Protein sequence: CASSLKGTGTSTGELFF.

CDR3 nucleotides: TGTGCCAGCTCAGGGCGACAGGAGGGTTACGAGCAGTACTTC. Its protein is CASSGRQEGYEQYF. The rearrangement uses TRBV18 and TRBJ2-5; D could derive from TRBD1 or TRBD2 (6 bases each). Gene TRBJ2-7 matches the end of the DNA better, so the J call may be wrong. Germline V gene data show CDR1 as KGHSH and CDR2 as LQKENI. The length of the CDR3 is 14 residues.

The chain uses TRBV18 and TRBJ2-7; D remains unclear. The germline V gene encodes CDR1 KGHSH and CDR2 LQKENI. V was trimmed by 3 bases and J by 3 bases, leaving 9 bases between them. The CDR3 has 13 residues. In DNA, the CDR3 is TGTGCCAGCTCACCTGGAAGGGTCTACGAGCAGTACTTC. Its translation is CASSPGRVYEQYF.

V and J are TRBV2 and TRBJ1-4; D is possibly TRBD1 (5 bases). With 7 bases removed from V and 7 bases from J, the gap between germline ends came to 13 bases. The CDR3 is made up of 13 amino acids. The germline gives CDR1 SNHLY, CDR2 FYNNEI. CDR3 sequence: CASIEGPGEKLFF. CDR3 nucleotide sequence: TGTGCCAGCATTGAGGGACCCGGTGAAAAACTGTTTTTT.

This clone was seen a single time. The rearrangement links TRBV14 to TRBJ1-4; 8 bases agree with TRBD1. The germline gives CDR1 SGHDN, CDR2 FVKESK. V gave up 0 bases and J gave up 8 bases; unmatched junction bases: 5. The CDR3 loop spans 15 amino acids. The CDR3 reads CASSQDTGGYEKLFF. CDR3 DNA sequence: TGTGCCAGCAGCCAAGATACAGGGGGATACGAAAAACTGTTTTTT.

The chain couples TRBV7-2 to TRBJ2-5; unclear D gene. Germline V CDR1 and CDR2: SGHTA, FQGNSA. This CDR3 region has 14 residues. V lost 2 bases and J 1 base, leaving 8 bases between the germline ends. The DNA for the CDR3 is TGTGCCAGCAGCTTATCCCACATCCAAGAGACCCAGTACTTC. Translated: CASSLSHIQETQYF.

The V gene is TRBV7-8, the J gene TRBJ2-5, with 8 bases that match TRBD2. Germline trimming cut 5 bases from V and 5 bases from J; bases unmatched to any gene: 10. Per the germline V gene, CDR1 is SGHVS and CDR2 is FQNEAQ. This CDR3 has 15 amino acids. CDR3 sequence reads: CASSPLGGGRETQYF. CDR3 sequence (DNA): TGTGCCAGCAGCCCGCTCGGGGGGGGAAGGGAGACCCAGTACTTC.

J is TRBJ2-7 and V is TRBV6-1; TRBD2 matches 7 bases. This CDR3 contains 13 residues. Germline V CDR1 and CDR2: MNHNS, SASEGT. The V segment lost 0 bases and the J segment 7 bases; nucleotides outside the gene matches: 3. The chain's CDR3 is CASSEAWGGEQYF. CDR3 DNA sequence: TGTGCCAGCAGTGAAGCCTGGGGGGGGGAGCAGTACTTC.

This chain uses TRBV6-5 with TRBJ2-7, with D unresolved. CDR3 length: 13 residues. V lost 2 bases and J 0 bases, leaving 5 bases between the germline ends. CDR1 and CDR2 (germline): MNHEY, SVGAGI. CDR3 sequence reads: CASSYPSSYEQYF. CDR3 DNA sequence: TGTGCCAGCAGTTACCCCAGCTCCTACGAGCAGTACTTC.

CDR3: CASRTGPSQETQYF. CDR3 sequence (DNA): TGCGCCAGCAGGACAGGGCCCTCCCAAGAGACCCAGTACTTC. The chain uses TRBV5-1 and TRBJ2-5; 7 nucleotides agree with TRBD1. Germline assignment: CDR1 SGHRS and CDR2 YFSETQ. This CDR3 has 14 amino acids. The ends lost 5 bases at V and 1 base at J; junction bases unmatched: 5.

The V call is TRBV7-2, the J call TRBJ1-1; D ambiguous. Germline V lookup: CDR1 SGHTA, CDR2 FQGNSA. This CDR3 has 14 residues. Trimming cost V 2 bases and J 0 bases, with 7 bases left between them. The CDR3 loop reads CASSLQHLNTEAFF. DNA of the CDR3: TGTGCCAGCAGCTTACAACACCTGAACACTGAAGCTTTCTTT.

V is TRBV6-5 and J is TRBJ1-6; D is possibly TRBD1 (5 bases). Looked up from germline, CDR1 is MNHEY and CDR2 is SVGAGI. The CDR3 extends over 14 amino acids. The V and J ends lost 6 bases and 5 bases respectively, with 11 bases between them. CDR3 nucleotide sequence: TGTGCCAGCAGAGGGGAAGCAGATAATTCACCCCTCCACTTT. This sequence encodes CASRGEADNSPLHF.

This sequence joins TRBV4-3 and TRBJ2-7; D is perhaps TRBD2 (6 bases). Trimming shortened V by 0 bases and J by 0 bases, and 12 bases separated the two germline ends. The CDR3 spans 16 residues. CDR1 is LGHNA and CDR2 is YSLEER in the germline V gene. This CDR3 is CASSQDAAGSSYEQYF. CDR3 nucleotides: TGCGCCAGCAGCCAAGATGCCGCGGGGAGCTCCTACGAGCAGTACTTC.

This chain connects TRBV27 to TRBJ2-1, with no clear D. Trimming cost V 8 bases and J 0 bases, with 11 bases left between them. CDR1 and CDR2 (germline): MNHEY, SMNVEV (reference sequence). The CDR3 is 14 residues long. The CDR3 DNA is TGTGCCAGCTGCCTAGGGCGCTCCTACAATGAGCAGTTCTTC. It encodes CASCLGRSYNEQFF.

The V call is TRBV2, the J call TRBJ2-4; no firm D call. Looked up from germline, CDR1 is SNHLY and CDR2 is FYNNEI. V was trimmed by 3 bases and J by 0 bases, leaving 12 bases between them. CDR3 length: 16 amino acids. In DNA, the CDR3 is TGTGCCAGCAGTGATCTGGCGGATCCAGCCAAAAACATTCAGTACTTC. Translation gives CASSDLADPAKNIQYF.

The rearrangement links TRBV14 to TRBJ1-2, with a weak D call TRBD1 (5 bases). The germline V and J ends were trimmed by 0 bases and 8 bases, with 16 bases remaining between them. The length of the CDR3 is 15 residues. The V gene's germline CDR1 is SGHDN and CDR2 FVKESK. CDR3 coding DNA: TGTGCCAGCAGCCAAGATTCGGGACGGGTGACGGGCTACACCTTC. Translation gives CASSQDSGRVTGYTF.

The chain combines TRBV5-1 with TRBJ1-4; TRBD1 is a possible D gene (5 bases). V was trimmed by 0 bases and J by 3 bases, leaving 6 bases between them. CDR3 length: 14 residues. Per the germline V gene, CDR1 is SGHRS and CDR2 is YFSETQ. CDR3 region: CASSLGGPNEKLFF. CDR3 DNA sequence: TGCGCCAGCAGCTTGGGGGGACCTAATGAAAAACTGTTTTTT.

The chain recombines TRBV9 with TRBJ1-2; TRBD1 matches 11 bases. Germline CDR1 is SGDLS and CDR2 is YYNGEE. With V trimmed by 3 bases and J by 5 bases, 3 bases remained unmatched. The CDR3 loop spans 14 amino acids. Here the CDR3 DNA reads TGTGCCAGCAGCGCGGACAGGGGGCTATATGGCTACACCTTC. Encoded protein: CASSADRGLYGYTF. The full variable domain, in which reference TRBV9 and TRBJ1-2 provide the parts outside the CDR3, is DSGVTQTPKHLITATGQRVTLRCSPRSGDLSVYWYQQSLDQGLQFLIQYYNGEERAKGNILERFSAQQFPDLHSELNLSSLELGDSALYFCASSADRGLYGYTFGSGTRLTVV.